One sample yielded the 14 T cell receptor beta chains listed below, sequenced in a study of beta chain features in type 1 diabetes. Study-level points and caveats: Significant though moderate, a shortening of TCRB CDR3s appeared in all four CD4+ subsets of Type 1 diabetes patients.

Since all of the isolated RNA was reverse transcribed, expressed TCRB transcripts were what got sequenced. Measured with immunoSEQ multiplex PCR; TCRdb has only the in-frame clones, and not every one. The table lists about 160,000 clones, 7.5% to 9.5% of them singletons. No antigens are known for them. Sequences were obtained from central memory CD4+ T cells from blood. These receptors originate from a young woman with type 1 diabetes.

This clone was picked up a small number of times. The genes are TRBV7-2 and TRBJ2-5, with 11 bases lining up with TRBD2. The CDR3 is made up of 16 amino acids. The V gene's germline CDR1 is SGHTA and CDR2 FQGNSA. V lost 3 bases, J lost 5 bases, and 8 bases stayed unmatched. CDR3 region: CASSLTSGAGAETQYF. CDR3 bases: TGTGCCAGCAGCTTGACTAGCGGGGCAGGCGCGGAGACCCAGTACTTC.

This clone was picked up a small number of times. The CDR3 DNA reads TGTGCCAGCTCACCCCCGGGACTAGCTGACGAGCAGTACTTC. As protein: CASSPPGLADEQYF. The V call is TRBV18, the J call TRBJ2-7, with 9 bases aligning to TRBD2. The CDR3 sequence is 14 residues long. In germline, CDR1 is KGHSH, CDR2 LQKENI. Losses at the gene ends were 3 bases for V and 5 bases for J; bases not matched to a gene: 5. The full variable domain, in which reference TRBV18 and TRBJ2-7 provide the parts outside the CDR3, is NAGVMQNPRHLVRRRGQEARLRCSPMKGHSHVYWYRQLPEEGLKFMVYLQKENIIDESGMPKERFSAEFPKEGPSILRIQQVVRGDSAAYFCASSPPGLADEQYFGPGTRLTVT.

This clone was seen only a few times. CDR3 nucleotides: TGCAGCGTTGTGCTAGCGGGGGGCCGGACCCAGTACTTC. It translates to CSVVLAGGRTQYF. The chain has TRBV29-1 and TRBJ2-5; 11 bases align to TRBD2. The V segment lost 4 bases and the J segment 7 bases; nucleotides outside the gene matches: 5. This CDR3 is built from 13 residues. The germline V gene encodes CDR1 SQVTM and CDR2 ANQGSEA. The complete variable domain, with remaining parts taken from reference TRBV29-1 and TRBJ2-5, reads SAVISQKPSRDICQRGTSLTIQCQVDSQVTMMFWYRQQPGQSLTLIATANQGSEATYESGFVIDKFPISRPNLTFSTLTVSNMSPEDSSIYLCSVVLAGGRTQYFGPGTRLLVL.

The sample holds a few counts of this clone. This rearrangement joins TRBV4-3 to TRBJ2-3; 7 positions agree with TRBD1. Germline V gene data show CDR1 as LGHNA and CDR2 as YSLEER. J was trimmed by 4 bases and V by 1 base; bases with no gene match: 5. This CDR3 comprises 15 residues. The CDR3 DNA reads TGCGCCAGCAGCCAAGGTAACAGGGGTGCAGATACGCAGTATTTT. Encoded protein: CASSQGNRGADTQYF.

This clone was seen a few times. The CDR3 nucleotides read TGTGCCAGCAGTTACTGGCGGTCGAACACCGGGGAGCTGTTTTTT. This encodes CASSYWRSNTGELFF. This rearrangement joins TRBV6-6 to TRBJ2-2; D is uncertain. With 1 base removed from V and 0 bases from J, the gap between germline ends came to 6 bases. The CDR3 has 15 residues. Germline V lookup: CDR1 MNHNY, CDR2 SVGAGI (reference sequence).

The chain recombines TRBV9 with TRBJ2-3, with a weak D call TRBD2 (5 bases). This CDR3 is 16 amino acids long. V was clipped by 0 bases and J by 4 bases, with 15 bases between them. The V gene's germline CDR1 is SGDLS and CDR2 YYNGEE. The CDR3 nucleotides are TGTGCCAGCAGCGTAGGGCCCCCTAGCTTTGCAGATACGCAGTATTTT. This sequence encodes CASSVGPPSFADTQYF. The complete variable domain, with remaining parts taken from reference TRBV9 and TRBJ2-3, reads DSGVTQTPKHLITATGQRVTLRCSPRSGDLSVYWYQQSLDQGLQFLIQYYNGEERAKGNILERFSAQQFPDLHSELNLSSLELGDSALYFCASSVGPPSFADTQYFGPGTRLTVL.

V is TRBV4-3 and J is TRBJ2-3; 9 nucleotides align to TRBD2. Germline trimming cut 1 base from V and 4 bases from J; bases unmatched to any gene: 9. CDR3 size: 17 residues. Germline V gives CDR1 LGHNA, CDR2 YSLEER. CDR3 coding DNA: TGCGCCAGCAGCCAAGCCCCACAAAGCGGGGGGTCAGATACGCAGTATTTT. It is translated as CASSQAPQSGGSDTQYF.

The chain combines TRBV4-3 with TRBJ2-1, with D uncertain. Per the germline V gene, CDR1 is LGHNA and CDR2 is YSLEER. This CDR3 is 12 amino acids long. V was cut by 3 bases and J by 8 bases, with 8 bases left in between. In DNA form, the CDR3 reads TGCGCCAGCAGCCACCTGGGCGATGAGCAGTTCTTC. Translated, it gives CASSHLGDEQFF.

This clone has ten or more counts. This CDR3 is also generated by other DNA sequences in the sample. The CDR3 protein is CASSLRRGGTDTQYF. CDR3 nucleotides: TGTGCCAGCAGCTTACGCCGGGGGGGCACAGATACGCAGTATTTT. The chain joins TRBV7-2 to TRBJ2-3; TRBD2 matches at 7 bases. The ends lost 2 bases at V and 1 base at J; junction bases unmatched: 3. Germline CDR1 and CDR2: SGHTA and FQGNSA. The length of the CDR3 is 15 residues.

The sample holds a few counts of this clone. This chain connects TRBV11-2 to TRBJ2-5, with D maybe TRBD2 (6 bases). Germline V gene data show CDR1 as SGHAT and CDR2 as FQNNGV. The V gene lost 1 base and the J gene lost 7 bases, with 19 bases spanning the gap. CDR3 length equals 16 residues. CDR3 sequence: CASSLGRGTGGLTQYF. The CDR3 DNA follows: TGTGCCAGCAGCTTAGGCCGGGGGACTGGTGGGTTGACCCAGTACTTC. Complete variable domain (other parts from reference TRBV11-2 and TRBJ2-5): EAGVAQSPRYKIIEKRQSVAFWCNPISGHATLYWYQQILGQGPKLLIQFQNNGVVDDSQLPKDRFSAERLKGVDSTLKIQPAKLEDSAVYLCASSLGRGTGGLTQYFGPGTRLLVL.

The chain recombines TRBV10-2 with TRBJ1-2; D possibly corresponds to TRBD1 (6 bases). This CDR3 has 13 amino acids. Germline CDR1 is WSHSY and CDR2 is SAAADI. The V gene lost 4 bases and the J gene lost 6 bases, with 12 bases spanning the gap. DNA of the CDR3: TGCGCCAGCAGTGCGACAGGTTTAGATGGCTACACCTTC. This codes for CASSATGLDGYTF.

This chain links TRBV5-1 with TRBJ1-2; TRBD1 aligns across 10 bases. CDR1 SGHRS and CDR2 YFSETQ come from the germline V gene. J gave up 8 bases and V 4 bases, and 8 bases lay outside the gene matches. The CDR3 spans 14 residues. CDR3 protein: CASSAGQGIEGYTF. CDR3 nucleotide sequence: TGCGCCAGCAGCGCGGGACAGGGGATTGAGGGCTACACCTTC.

This clone turned up a few times. The genes are TRBV4-2 and TRBJ1-2, with unresolved D. This CDR3 has 15 amino acids. Germline V gives CDR1 LGHNA, CDR2 YNFKEQ. The germline V and J ends were trimmed by 0 bases and 2 bases, with 10 bases remaining between them. The CDR3 DNA follows: TGTGCCAGCAGCCAAGATATTTACAACAACTATGGCTACACCTTC. Its translation is CASSQDIYNNYGYTF.

The rearrangement joins TRBV18 to TRBJ1-6; the match to TRBD1 covers 10 bases. The CDR3 covers 15 residues. Trimming took 5 bases from V and 8 from J; bases not matched to a gene: 6. The germline V gene encodes CDR1 KGHSH and CDR2 LQKENI. In DNA, the CDR3 is TGTGCCAGCTCAGGGACAGGGACAGGGGATTCACCCCTCCACTTT. This codes for CASSGTGTGDSPLHF.